The 2 T cell receptor beta chains presented below share a single source sample, sequenced in a study of blood T cell repertoires in COVID-19. Repertoires were generated with immunoSEQ multiplex PCR, while TCRdb's copy carries only in-frame clones and drops some. The table shows fewer than 250,000 clones, with over 75% occurring only once. The sequenced sample was PBMCs or T cells enriched from blood (not recorded which). The receptors were sampled from a man aged 30 to 45 in a cohort exposed to, infected with or recovered from COVID-19 (not recorded which).

V is TRBV27 and J is TRBJ2-1; TRBD1 matches at 7 bases. The CDR3 covers 15 residues. Germline-derived CDR1 and CDR2 are MNHEY and SMNVEV (reference sequence). V was clipped by 5 bases and J by 9 bases; unmatched bases: 13. The CDR3 DNA is TGTGCCAGCAGTCAAGCCGACAGGGATGGGACTGAGCAGTTCTTC. It translates to CASSQADRDGTEQFF.

This sequence joins TRBV10-1 and TRBJ1-1; D possibly corresponds to TRBD1 (6 bases). Germline V lookup: CDR1 WNHNN, CDR2 SYGVQD (reference sequence). The ends were cut back, 6 bases at V and 5 bases at J, with 13 bases in the middle. CDR3 length: 13 amino acids. The CDR3 sequence: CASSQGGGTEAFF. CDR3 DNA sequence: TGCGCCAGCAGCCAAGGGGGGGGAACTGAAGCTTTCTTT.